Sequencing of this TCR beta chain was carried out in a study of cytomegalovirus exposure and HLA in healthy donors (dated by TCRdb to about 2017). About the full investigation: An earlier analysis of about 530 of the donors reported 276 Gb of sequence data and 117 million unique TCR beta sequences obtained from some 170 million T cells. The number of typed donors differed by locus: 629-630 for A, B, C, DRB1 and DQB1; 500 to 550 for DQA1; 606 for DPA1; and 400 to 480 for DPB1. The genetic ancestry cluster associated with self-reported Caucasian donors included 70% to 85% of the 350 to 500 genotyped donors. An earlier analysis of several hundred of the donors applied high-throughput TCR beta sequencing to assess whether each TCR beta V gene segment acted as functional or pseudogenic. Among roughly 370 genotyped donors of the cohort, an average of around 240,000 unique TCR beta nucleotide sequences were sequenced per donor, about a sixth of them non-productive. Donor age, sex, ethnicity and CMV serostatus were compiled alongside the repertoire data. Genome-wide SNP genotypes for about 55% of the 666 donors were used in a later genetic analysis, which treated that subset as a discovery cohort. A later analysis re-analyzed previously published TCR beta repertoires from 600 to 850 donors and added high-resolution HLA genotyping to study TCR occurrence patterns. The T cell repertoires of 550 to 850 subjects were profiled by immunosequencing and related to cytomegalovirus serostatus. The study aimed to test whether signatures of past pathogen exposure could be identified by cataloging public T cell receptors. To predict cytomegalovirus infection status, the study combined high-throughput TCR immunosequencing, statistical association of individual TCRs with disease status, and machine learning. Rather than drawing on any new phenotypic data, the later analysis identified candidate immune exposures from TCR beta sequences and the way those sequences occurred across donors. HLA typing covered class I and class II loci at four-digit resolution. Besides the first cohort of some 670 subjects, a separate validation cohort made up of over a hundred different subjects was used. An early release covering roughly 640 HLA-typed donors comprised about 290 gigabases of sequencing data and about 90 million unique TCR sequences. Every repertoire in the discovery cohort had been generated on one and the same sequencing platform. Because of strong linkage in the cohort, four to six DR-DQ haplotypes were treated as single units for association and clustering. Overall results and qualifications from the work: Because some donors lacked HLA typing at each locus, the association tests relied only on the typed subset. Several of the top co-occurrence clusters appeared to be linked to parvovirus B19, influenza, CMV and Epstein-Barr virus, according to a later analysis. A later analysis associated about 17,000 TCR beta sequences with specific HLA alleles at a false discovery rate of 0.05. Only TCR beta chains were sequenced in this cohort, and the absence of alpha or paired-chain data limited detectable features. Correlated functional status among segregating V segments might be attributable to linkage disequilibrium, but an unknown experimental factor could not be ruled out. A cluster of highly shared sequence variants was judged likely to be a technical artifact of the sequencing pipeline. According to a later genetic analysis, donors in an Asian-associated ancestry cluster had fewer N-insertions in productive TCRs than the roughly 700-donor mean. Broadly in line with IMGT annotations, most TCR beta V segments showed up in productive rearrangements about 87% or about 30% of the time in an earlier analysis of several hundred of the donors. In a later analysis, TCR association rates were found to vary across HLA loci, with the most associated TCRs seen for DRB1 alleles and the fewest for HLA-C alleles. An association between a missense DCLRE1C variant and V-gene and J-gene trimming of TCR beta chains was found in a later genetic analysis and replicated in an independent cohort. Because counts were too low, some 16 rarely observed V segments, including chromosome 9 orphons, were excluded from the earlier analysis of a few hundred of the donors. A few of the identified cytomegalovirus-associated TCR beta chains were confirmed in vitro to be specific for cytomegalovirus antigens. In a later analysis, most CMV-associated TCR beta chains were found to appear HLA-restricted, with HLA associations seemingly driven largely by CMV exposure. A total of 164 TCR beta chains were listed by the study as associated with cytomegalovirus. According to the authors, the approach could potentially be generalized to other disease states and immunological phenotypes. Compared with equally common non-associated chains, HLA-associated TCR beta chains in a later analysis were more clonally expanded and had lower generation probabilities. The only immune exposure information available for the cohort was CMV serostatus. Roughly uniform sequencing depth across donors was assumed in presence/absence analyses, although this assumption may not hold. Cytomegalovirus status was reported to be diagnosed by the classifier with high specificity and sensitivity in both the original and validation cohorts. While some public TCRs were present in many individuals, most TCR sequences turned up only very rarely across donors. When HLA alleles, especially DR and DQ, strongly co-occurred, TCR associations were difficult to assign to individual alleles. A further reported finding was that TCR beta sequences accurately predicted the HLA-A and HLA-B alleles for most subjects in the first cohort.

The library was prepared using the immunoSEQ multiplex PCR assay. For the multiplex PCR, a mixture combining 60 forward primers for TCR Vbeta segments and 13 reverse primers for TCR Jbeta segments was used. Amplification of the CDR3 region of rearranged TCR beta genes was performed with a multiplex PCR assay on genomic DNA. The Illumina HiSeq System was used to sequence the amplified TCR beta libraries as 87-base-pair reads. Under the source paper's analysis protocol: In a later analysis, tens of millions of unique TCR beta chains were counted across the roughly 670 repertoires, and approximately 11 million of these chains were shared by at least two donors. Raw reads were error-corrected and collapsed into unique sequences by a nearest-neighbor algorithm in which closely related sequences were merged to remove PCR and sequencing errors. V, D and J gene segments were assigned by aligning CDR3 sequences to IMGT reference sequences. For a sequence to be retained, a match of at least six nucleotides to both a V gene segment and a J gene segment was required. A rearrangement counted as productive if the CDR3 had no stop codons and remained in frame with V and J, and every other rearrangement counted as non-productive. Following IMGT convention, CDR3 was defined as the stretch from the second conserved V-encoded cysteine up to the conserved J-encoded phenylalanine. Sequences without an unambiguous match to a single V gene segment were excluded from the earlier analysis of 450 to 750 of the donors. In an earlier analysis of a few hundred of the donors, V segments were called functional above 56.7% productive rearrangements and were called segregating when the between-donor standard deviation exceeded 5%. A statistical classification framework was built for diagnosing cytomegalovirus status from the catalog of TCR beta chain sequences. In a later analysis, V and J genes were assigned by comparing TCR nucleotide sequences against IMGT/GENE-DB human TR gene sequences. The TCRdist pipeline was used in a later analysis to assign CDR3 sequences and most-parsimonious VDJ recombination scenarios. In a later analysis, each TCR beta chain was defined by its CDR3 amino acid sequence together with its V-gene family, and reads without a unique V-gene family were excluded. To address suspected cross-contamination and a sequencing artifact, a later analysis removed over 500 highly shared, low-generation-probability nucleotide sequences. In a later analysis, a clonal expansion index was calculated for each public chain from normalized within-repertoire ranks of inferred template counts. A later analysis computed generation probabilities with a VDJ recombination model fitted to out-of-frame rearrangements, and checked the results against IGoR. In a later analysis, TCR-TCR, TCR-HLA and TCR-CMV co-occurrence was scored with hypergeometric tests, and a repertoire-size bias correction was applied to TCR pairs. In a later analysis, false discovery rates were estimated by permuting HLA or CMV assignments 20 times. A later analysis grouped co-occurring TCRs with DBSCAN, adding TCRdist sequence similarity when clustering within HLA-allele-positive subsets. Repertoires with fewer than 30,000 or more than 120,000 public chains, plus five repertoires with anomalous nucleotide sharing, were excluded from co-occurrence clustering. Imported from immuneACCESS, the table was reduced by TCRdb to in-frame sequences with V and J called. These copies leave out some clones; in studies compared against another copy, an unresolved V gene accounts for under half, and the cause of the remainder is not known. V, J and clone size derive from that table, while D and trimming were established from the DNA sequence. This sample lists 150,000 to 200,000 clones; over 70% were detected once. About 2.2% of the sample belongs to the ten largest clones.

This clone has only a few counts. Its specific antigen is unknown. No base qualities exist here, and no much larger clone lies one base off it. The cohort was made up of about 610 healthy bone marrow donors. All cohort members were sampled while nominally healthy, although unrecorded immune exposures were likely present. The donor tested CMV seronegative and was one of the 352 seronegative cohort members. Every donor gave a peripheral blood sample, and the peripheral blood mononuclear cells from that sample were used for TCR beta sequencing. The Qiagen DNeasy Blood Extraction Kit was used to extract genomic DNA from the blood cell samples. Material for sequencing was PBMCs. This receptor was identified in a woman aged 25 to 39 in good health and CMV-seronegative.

The DNA sequence is TGTGCCAGCAATTTCACAGGGGGCGAAGTAAAGACCCAGTACTTC. It codes for CASNFTGGEVKTQYF. Recombination joined TRBV21-1 with TRBJ2-5; TRBD1, the table's D call, was not compared with the DNA. TRBV21-1 is a documented pseudogene. Inclusive of the bounding cysteine and phenylalanine, the CDR3 is 15 residues long. Of the read, only the CDR3 DNA is kept; its 45 bases are in frame from base 1.